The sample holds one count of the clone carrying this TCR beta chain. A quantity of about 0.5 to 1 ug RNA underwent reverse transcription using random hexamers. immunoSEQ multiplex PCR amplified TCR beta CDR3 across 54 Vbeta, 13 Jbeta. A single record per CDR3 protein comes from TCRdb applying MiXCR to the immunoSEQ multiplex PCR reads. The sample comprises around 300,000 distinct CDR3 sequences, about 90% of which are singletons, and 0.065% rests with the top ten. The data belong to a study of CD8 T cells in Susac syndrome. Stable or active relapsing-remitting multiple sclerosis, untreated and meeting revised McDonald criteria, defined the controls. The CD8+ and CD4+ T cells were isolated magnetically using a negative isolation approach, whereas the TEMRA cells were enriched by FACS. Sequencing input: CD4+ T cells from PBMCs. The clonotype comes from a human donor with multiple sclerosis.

The CDR3 nucleotides read TGTGCCAGCAGTTCCCTAGCGGGGGGGCGGTCTAACGGGGAGCTGTTTTTT. It translates to CASSSLAGGRSNGELFF. This chain joins TRBV27 and TRBJ2-2; 12 positions agree with TRBD2. Germline CDR1 is MNHEY and CDR2 is SMNVEV (reference sequence). The CDR3 contains 17 residues. V gave up 4 bases and J gave up 7 bases; unmatched junction bases: 10.